This is a list of T cell receptor beta chains from one sample in a study of lymphopenia after photon versus proton radiotherapy. Generated by immunoSEQ multiplex PCR, the TCRdb table keeps only in-frame clones and is missing some. Of approximately 12,000 clones listed, 88% are singletons. The specimen was peripheral blood, collected from a patient treated with photon-based radiotherapy. These receptors were taken from a man in his fifties or sixties with pancreatic cancer. Both conserved end residues are part of each CDR3.

v_call cdr3_aa
TRBV10-3 CAISEQGTNTIYF
TRBV5-1 CASSRQGEITGELFF
TRBV11-3 CASSLGEQGSGEQFF
TRBV29-1 CSAAQGRTEAFF
TRBV7-9 CASLPRGVDYGYTF
TRBV5-1 CASSLIVGFEQYF
TRBV29-1 CSVEGLQGSTGELFF
TRBV19 CASRTAHSYNEQFF
TRBV30 CAWRMTGANVLTF
TRBV7-9 CASSLIRQDGYTF
TRBV29-1 CSVESRDRISGYTF
TRBV6-1 CASSELRTSEVETQYF
TRBV11-2 CASSWDSNSPLHF
TRBV6-6 CASRSTGTGNGYTF
TRBV7-8 CASSLQVYEQYF
TRBV7-3 CASSLADRDGYTF
TRBV5-1 CASSLPTGGQPYGYTF
TRBV5-1 CASSGQGPRSSYEQYF
TRBV5-1 CASREGVIYGYTF
TRBV4-1 CASSQESGTRVFWTQYF
TRBV12-5 CASGWREATDTQYF
TRBV6-5 CASSYSSGSQETQYF
TRBV19 CAGYGYTF
TRBV5-4 CASSSTSSGEQYF
TRBV18 CASSLMGQQNYGYTF
TRBV18 CASSPEGAQAYGYTF
TRBV2 CASRRTATYNSPLHF
TRBV14 CASSRTNTNYGYTF
TRBV30 CAWRLAGAYEQYF
TRBV4-1 CASSQRGWSETQYF
TRBV5-8 CASSSRDRMEEANEKLFF
TRBV6-6 CASSYARGRMTEAFF
TRBV27 CASSLIWDRGSHNTEAFF
TRBV13 CASSPRNEGIYEQYF
TRBV4-2 CASSQELHSSYEQYF
TRBV5-1 CASSLRGVGADNEQFF
TRBV12-1 CASPMWGVYSNQPQHF